This T cell receptor beta chain was profiled in a study of OX40 agonist ivuxolimab in advanced cancers. General study findings and limits: CD4+ and CD8+ blood T cells expanded clonally by week 6 at 0.1 to 3.0 mg/kg.

The CDR3 spans 15 residues. Germline-derived CDR1 and CDR2 are SGHAT and FQNNGV. Generated by immunoSEQ multiplex PCR, the TCRdb table keeps only in-frame clones and is missing some. This sample yields roughly 29,000 clones, of which about nine tenths are seen a single time; over 9% belongs to the top ten. This clone occurred once. The antigen is undetermined. Here the sequenced sample was CD4+ or CD8+ T cells sorted from blood, taken in a trial of the OX40 agonist ivuxolimab. The source of this sequence is an adult with an advanced solid tumor such as melanoma, head and neck, liver or kidney cancer. V and J are TRBV11-2 and TRBJ2-5, with TRBD2 identical over 8 bases. The end of the DNA aligns better with TRBJ2-7, so the J call may be wrong. The CDR3 bases are TGTGCCAGCAGCTTGAGTAGCGGGAATTCCTACGAGCAGTACTTC. Encoded protein: CASSLSSGNSYEQYF.